This TCR beta chain was retrieved from a study of early T cells in non-severe SARS-CoV-2 infection. Trimming pared 5 bases from V and 7 bases from J, leaving 12 bases between. Per the germline V gene, CDR1 is MDHEN and CDR2 is SYDVKM. The CDR3 loop spans 14 amino acids. Broader study findings: The matching step, a VDJdb search, favored anti-spike CD8 responses and missed private and CD4 specificities.

cDNA molecules, individually, were tagged with unique molecular identifiers. MiXCR was run by TCRdb on the 5' RACE reads, yielding one entry per CDR3 protein. This sample has about 73,000 distinct CDR3 sequences, with approximately 13% found just once. On this clonotype: Its antigen is currently unknown.

The chain recombines TRBV28 with TRBJ1-6, with unresolved D. This TCR was recovered from an adult who was a healthcare worker with PCR-confirmed SARS-CoV-2 infection or an uninfected control (not recorded which). Sample: whole blood. CDR3 region: CASSTGPVNSPLHF. CDR3 coding DNA: TGTGCCAGCAGTACCGGGCCCGTGAATTCACCCCTCCACTTT.